This TCR beta chain came from a study of CD8 T cells in Susac syndrome. Bulk CD8+ and CD4+ cells came from magnetic negative isolation; CD8+ TEMRA by FACS. The J segment lost 5 bases and the V segment lost 3 bases, leaving 8 bases of the junction unmatched. Germline V gene sequence: CDR1 LGHDT, CDR2 YNNKEL (reference sequence). The CDR3 spans 16 residues. It was with random hexamers that 0.5 to 1 ug RNA was reverse transcribed. MiXCR, applied by TCRdb to the immunoSEQ multiplex PCR reads, yields one record per CDR3 protein. The data show about 210,000 distinct CDR3 sequences, about 95% seen once. V is TRBV3-1 and J is TRBJ2-1; 9 bases agree with TRBD1. Sequenced input: CD4+ T cells from PBMCs. The source is a human donor with multiple sclerosis. CDR3 nucleotide sequence: TGTGCCAGCAGCCACATCACAGGGGGCCAACACAATGAGCAGTTCTTC. This sequence encodes CASSHITGGQHNEQFF.